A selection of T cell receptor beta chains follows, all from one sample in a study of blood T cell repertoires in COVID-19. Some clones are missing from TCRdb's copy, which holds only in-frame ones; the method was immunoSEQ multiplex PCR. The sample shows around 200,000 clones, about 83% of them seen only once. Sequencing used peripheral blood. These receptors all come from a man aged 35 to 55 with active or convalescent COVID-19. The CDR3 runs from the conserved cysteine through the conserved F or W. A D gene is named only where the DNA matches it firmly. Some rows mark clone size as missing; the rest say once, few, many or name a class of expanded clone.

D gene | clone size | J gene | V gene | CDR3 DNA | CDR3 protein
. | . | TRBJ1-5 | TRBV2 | TGTGCCAGCTGGGTGTCGGGTGGGTGGGGCAATCAGCCCCAGCATTTT | CASWVSGGWGNQPQHF
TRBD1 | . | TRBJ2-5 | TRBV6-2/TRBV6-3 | TGTGCCAGCAGTGCGCAAACAGGGGGACAAGAGACCCAGTACTTC | CASSAQTGGQETQYF
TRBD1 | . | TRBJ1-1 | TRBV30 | TGTGCCTGGAGTTTCAAGGGGGCTGGTGAAGCTTTCTTT | CAWSFKGAGEAFF
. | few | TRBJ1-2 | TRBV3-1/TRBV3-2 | TGTGCCAGCAGCCAGAGGGACTTCTCCTATGAGGGCTACACCTTC | CASSQRDFSYEGYTF
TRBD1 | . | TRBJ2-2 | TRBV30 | TGTGCCTGGAGTAGGGGGCCCTCAATCGGGGAGCTGTTTTTT | CAWSRGPSIGELFF
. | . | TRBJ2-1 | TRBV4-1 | TGCGCCAGCAGCTACTCTGGCTACAATGAGCAGTTCTTC | CASSYSGYNEQFF
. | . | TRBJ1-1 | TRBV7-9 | TGTGCCAGCAGCTTACCAGGGATCACTGAAGCTTTCTTT | CASSLPGITEAFF
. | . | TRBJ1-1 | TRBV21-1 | TGTGCCAGCAGCATTGATTCGGGCTACGAGGGAAAGGGCACTGAAGCTTTCTTT | CASSIDSGYEGKGTEAFF
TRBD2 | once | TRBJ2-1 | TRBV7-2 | TGTGCCAGCAGCTTAGATTCCGGACTAGCGGGGACAGGCTGGGTCTTC | CASSLDSGLAGTGWVF
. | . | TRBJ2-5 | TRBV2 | TGTGCCAGCACCGGGGAGTGGAGCGGAACCCAAGAGACCCAGTACTTC | CASTGEWSGTQETQYF
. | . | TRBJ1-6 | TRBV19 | TGTGCCAGCGAAGGGAGGGGGAACAATAATTCACCCCTCCACTTT | CASEGRGNNNSPLHF
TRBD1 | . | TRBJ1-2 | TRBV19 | TGTGCCAGTACCTCGCCCTCGACAGGGGCCAACTATGGCTACACCTTC | CASTSPSTGANYGYTF
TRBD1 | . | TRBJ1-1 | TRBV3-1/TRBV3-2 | TGTGCCAGCAGCCAGGCGGGACAGGGGAGATCTGAAGCTTTCTTT | CASSQAGQGRSEAFF
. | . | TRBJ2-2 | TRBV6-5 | TGTGCCAGCAGTTCCCTAGACAGATCGAACACCGGGGAGCTGTTTTTT | CASSSLDRSNTGELFF
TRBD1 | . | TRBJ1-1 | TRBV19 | TGTGCCCCTCTTAAAGGGACAGGGGGCACTGAAGCTTTCTTT | CAPLKGTGGTEAFF
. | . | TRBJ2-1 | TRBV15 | TGTGCCACCAGCAGAGCTCACCCGGGACTTGACGAGCAGTTCTTC | CATSRAHPGLDEQFF
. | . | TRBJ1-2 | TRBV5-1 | TGCGCCAGCAGCTTGGACAGGTCGGACGGCTACACCTTC | CASSLDRSDGYTF
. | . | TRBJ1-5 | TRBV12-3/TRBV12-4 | TGTGCCAGCGGGGTGGGGGGGCAGCCCCAGCATTTT | CASGVGGQPQHF
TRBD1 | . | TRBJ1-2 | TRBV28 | TGTGCCAGCAGCCGGACAGGGTATGGCTACACCTTC | CASSRTGYGYTF
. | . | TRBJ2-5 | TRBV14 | TGTGCCAGCAGCCCCGAGAGGCGTATACAAGAGACCCAGTACTTC | CASSPERRIQETQYF
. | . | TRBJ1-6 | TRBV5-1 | TGCGCCAGCAGCCTCCTGAGTGCCGGGGAGGCTTCACCCCTCCACTTT | CASSLLSAGEASPLHF
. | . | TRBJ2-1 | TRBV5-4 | TGTGCCAGCAGCTTGGGCGGGCCCTTTAGCGGCGGTAATGAGCAGTTCTTC | CASSLGGPFSGGNEQFF
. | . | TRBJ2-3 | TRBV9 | TGTGCCAGCAGCGTTCCGGCAGGACAGAGGACAGATACGCAGTATTTT | CASSVPAGQRTDTQYF
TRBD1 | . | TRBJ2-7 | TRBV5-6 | TGTGCCAGCAGCGACGTAGGACAGGGAGACAAGCAGTACTTC | CASSDVGQGDKQYF
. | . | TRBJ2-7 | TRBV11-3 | TGTGCCAGCAGCTTAGCCCAGACAGCCTACGAGCAGTACTTC | CASSLAQTAYEQYF
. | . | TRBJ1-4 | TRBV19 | TGTGCCAGTAGTGTTGACACAACTAATGAAAAACTGTTTTTT | CASSVDTTNEKLFF
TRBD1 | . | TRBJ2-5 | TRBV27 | TGTGCCAGCAGTCCCGGGACAGGCCCCATGGAGACCCAGTACTTC | CASSPGTGPMETQYF
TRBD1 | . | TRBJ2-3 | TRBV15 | TGTGCCACCAGCAGAGAAACAGGGGGCTCAGATACGCAGTATTTT | CATSRETGGSDTQYF